This is a list of T cell receptor beta chains from one sample in a study of neurological immune-mediated disorders. One entry per CDR3 protein, called by TCRdb with MiXCR from the 5' RACE reads. In the table there are some 41,000 distinct CDR3 sequences, 2% to 3% of which are singletons. Sequenced material: PBMCs. All receptors derive from a man under 40 with multiple sclerosis. CDR3s include the opening cysteine and the closing phenylalanine or tryptophan. A D gene is named only where the DNA matches it firmly. Clone size is shown for a subset of rows, as once, few, many or a class of expanded clone.

D,J,V,size,DNA,CDR3
TRBD1,TRBJ2-1,TRBV27,many,TGTGCCAGCAGTTTTGTACAGGGGGCCTATGAGCAGTTCTTC,CASSFVQGAYEQFF
-,TRBJ1-6,TRBV5-6,many,TGTGCCAGCAGCTTGACAGACTATAATTCACCCCTCCACTTT,CASSLTDYNSPLHF
-,TRBJ1-1,TRBV21-1,many,TGTGTCATCGAGCCCGCTGAAGCTTTCTTT,CVIEPAEAFF
TRBD1,TRBJ1-2,TRBV5-1,-,TGCGCCAGCAGCTTGGGGGGACAGGAGGTCTATGGCTACACCTTC,CASSLGGQEVYGYTF
TRBD2,TRBJ2-1,TRBV20-1,few,TGCAGTGCTTACGGACTGGCGGGGGGAGGGAATGAGCAGTTCTTC,CSAYGLAGGGNEQFF
-,TRBJ2-7,TRBV5-1,many,TGCGCCAGCAGCGGGTCCGGGACGGACTCCTACGAGCAGTACTTC,CASSGSGTDSYEQYF
TRBD1,TRBJ2-7,TRBV7-8,many,TGTGCCAGCAGCTCACCCACGGGACAGGGGCTCCACGAGCAGTACTTC,CASSSPTGQGLHEQYF
-,TRBJ2-5,TRBV20-1,many,TGCAGTGCTAGAAGAGCAGGGAGTAAGGAGACCCAGTACTTC,CSARRAGSKETQYF
-,TRBJ1-1,TRBV5-6,many,TGTGCCAGCAGCTTGGCCCTGACAGGCGCGGAAGCTTTCTTT,CASSLALTGAEAFF
-,TRBJ2-7,TRBV7-9,many,TGTGCCAGCACCCCCCCCGGGACAAATTTTTACGAGCAGTACTTC,CASTPPGTNFYEQYF
TRBD1,TRBJ2-1,TRBV5-1,-,TGCGCCAGCAGCTTGGAGTTACAGGGGGATGAGCAGTTCTTC,CASSLELQGDEQFF
TRBD1,TRBJ2-3,TRBV7-3,many,TGTGCCAGCAGCTTGGGTCAACAGGGGGCCGCAGATACGCAGTATTTT,CASSLGQQGAADTQYF
-,TRBJ1-2,TRBV20-1,many,TGCAGTGCTAGAGCAGCAGGGGTGGATGGCTACACCTTC,CSARAAGVDGYTF
TRBD2,TRBJ2-6,TRBV20-1,many,TGCAGTGCTAGAGATCGGGTAGCGGGTTTTTCCTCTGGGGCCAACGTCCTGACTTTC,CSARDRVAGFSSGANVLTF
TRBD2,TRBJ2-1,TRBV4-1,many,TGCGCCAGCAGCCGAGCAAGGACTAGTTACGATGAGCAGTTCTTC,CASSRARTSYDEQFF
TRBD1,TRBJ2-3,TRBV12-3/TRBV12-4,many,TGTGCCAGCAGTCCGGACAGGGCGGACACAGATACGCAGTATTTT,CASSPDRADTDTQYF
-,TRBJ2-5,TRBV18,many,TGTGCCAGCTCACCACCCGCAAGGGGCGGCAGGGAGACCCAGTACTTC,CASSPPARGGRETQYF
TRBD2,TRBJ2-1,TRBV5-6,many,TGTGCCAGCAGCTTTTTGGAGCGGGAGTCCAAAGGGCAGTTCTTC,CASSFLERESKGQFF
TRBD2,TRBJ2-2,TRBV20-1,many,TGCAGTGCTAGAGACACCGGGACTAGCGGTACCGGGGAGCTGTTTTTT,CSARDTGTSGTGELFF
TRBD1,TRBJ2-7,TRBV28,-,TGTGCCAGCAGTCACCCAGGACAGGCCTACGAGCAGTACTTC,CASSHPGQAYEQYF
-,TRBJ1-5,TRBV6-5,few,TGTGCCAGCAGTCGGTTTGCCACCGCGTATGGGCCCCAGCATTTT,CASSRFATAYGPQHF
TRBD2,TRBJ2-2,TRBV11-3,few,TGTGCCAGCAGCCAGTGGACTAGCGGGGGCGCACGAAATCCGAACACCGGGGAGCTGTTTTTT,CASSQWTSGGARNPNTGELFF
TRBD1,TRBJ1-3,TRBV4-1,many,TGCGCCAGCAGCGGACAGGGTTTATCGGGAAACACCATATATTTT,CASSGQGLSGNTIYF
TRBD1,TRBJ1-5,TRBV20-1,many,TGCAGTGCTTTACAGGGGAATAGCAATCAGCCCCAGCATTTT,CSALQGNSNQPQHF
-,TRBJ2-7,TRBV20-1,many,TGCAGTGCTCCCAGGGACGGAGCCTACGAGCAGTACTTC,CSAPRDGAYEQYF
-,TRBJ2-2,TRBV7-2,many,TGTGCCAGCAGCTACGACCCGAACACCGGGGAGCTGTTTTTT,CASSYDPNTGELFF
TRBD1,TRBJ1-6,TRBV20-1,many,TGCAGTGCTAGAGATCGGGGAACAGGGGATTCACCCCTCCACTTT,CSARDRGTGDSPLHF